The next 20 T cell receptor beta chains were all read from a single sample in a study of blood T cell repertoires in COVID-19. TCRdb keeps only in-frame clones here, not all; method: immunoSEQ multiplex PCR. The data show 260,000 or so clones, approximately 90% seen once. The sequenced sample was PBMCs or T cells enriched from blood (not recorded which). Receptor source: a middle-aged woman with acute COVID-19.

This chain links TRBV5-4 with TRBJ1-4; D gene unclear. Germline loops: CDR1 SGHNT, CDR2 YYREEE (reference sequence). V was pared by 0 bases and J by 0 bases, with 9 bases between. This CDR3 has 16 amino acids. The CDR3 region is CASSLVQPTTNEKLFF. CDR3 coding DNA: TGTGCCAGCAGCTTGGTACAGCCCACAACTAATGAAAAACTGTTTTTT.

The chain recombines TRBV18 with TRBJ2-7; TRBD2 aligns across 8 bases. V lost 2 bases to trimming and J lost 5 bases; unmatched junction nucleotides: 11. The CDR3 length is 16 residues. Germline V gives CDR1 KGHSH, CDR2 LQKENI. CDR3 nucleotides: TGTGCCAGCTCACCATACGTCCAGCGGGAGTCCCACGAGCAGTACTTC. Its translation is CASSPYVQRESHEQYF.

The CDR3: CASSPWTESGYTF. The DNA for the CDR3 is TGTGCCAGCAGCCCCTGGACAGAGTCTGGCTACACCTTC. The chain employs TRBV7-2 and TRBJ1-2, with D perhaps TRBD1 (6 bases). The CDR3 length is 13 residues. Germline CDR1 and CDR2: SGHTA and FQGNSA. Trimming removed 5 bases from V and 7 bases from J, with 14 bases in between.

This clone was detected only once. The chain's CDR3 is CASSQETATGELFF. CDR3 sequence (DNA): TGCGCCAGCAGCCAGGAGACAGCAACCGGGGAGCTGTTTTTT. This chain joins TRBV4-3 and TRBJ2-2; a possible D gene is TRBD1 (5 bases). Germline values: CDR1 LGHNA, CDR2 YSLEER. The CDR3 loop spans 14 amino acids. V was clipped by 3 bases and J by 5 bases, with 10 bases between them.

J is TRBJ2-5 and V is TRBV12-5, with 12 bases lining up with TRBD1. The CDR3 has 15 amino acids. V lost 5 bases, J lost 3 bases, and 4 bases stayed unmatched. Per the germline V gene, CDR1 is LGHNT and CDR2 is FRNRAP. CDR3 loop: CASGPGTGGEETQYF. CDR3 nucleotide sequence: TGTGCTAGTGGTCCTGGGACAGGGGGCGAAGAGACCCAGTACTTC.

The rearrangement joins TRBV28 to TRBJ1-6; possibly TRBD1 for D (6 bases). Trimming shortened V by 2 bases and J by 9 bases, and 23 bases separated the two germline ends. The germline V gene has CDR1 MDHEN and CDR2 SYDVKM. CDR3 length equals 18 residues. In DNA, the CDR3 is TGTGCCAGCAGTTTACGGCTGGATTCCGGGGGCGGGAGTTCACCCCTCCACTTT. This gives the protein CASSLRLDSGGGSSPLHF.

The chain uses TRBV7-3 and TRBJ2-1, with 12 bases aligning to TRBD2. This CDR3 spans 17 amino acids. Germline trimming cut 3 bases from V and 9 bases from J; bases unmatched to any gene: 12. CDR1 and CDR2 (germline): SGHTA, FQGTGA. In DNA, the CDR3 is TGTGCCAGCAGCTTTACCGGGACTAGCGGGTCCGGCGGTGAGCAGTTCTTC. Its translation is CASSFTGTSGSGGEQFF.

This clone has more than one count but fewer than ten. CDR3 nucleotides: TGTGCCAGCAGCACAACAGGGGGCCAGCGGAGGTACGAGCAGTACTTC. Its translation: CASSTTGGQRRYEQYF. The chain uses TRBV7-9 and TRBJ2-7, with TRBD1 matching over 9 bases. With 5 bases clipped from V and 4 bases from J, the junction kept 12 bases outside the gene matches. The V gene's germline CDR1 is SEHNR and CDR2 FQNEAQ (reference sequence). This CDR3 contains 16 residues.

CDR3: CASSTRTNLGTEAFF. The CDR3 DNA reads TGTGCCAGCAGCACCCGGACTAATTTGGGCACTGAAGCTTTCTTT. V is TRBV7-9 and J is TRBJ1-1, with no clear D. Looked up from germline, CDR1 is SEHNR and CDR2 is FQNEAQ (reference sequence). This CDR3 is 15 amino acids long. V was trimmed by 5 bases and J by 4 bases, leaving 17 bases between them.

The J gene is TRBJ1-1, the V gene TRBV2; D may be TRBD1 (5 bases). Trimming stripped 6 bases from V and 10 bases from J, with 9 bases between. Per germline, CDR1 SNHLY and CDR2 FYNNEI. The CDR3 length is 10 residues. In DNA, the CDR3 is TGTGCCAGCAGAGGGACTTCAGCTTTCTTT. This codes for CASRGTSAFF.

V gene TRBV18 combines with J gene TRBJ2-3; no firm D call. Trimming stripped 0 bases from V and 2 bases from J, with 9 bases between. CDR1 and CDR2 (germline): KGHSH, LQKENI. The CDR3 sequence is 15 residues long. CDR3 coding DNA: TGTGCCAGCTCACCACCCGCTAGTACCACAGATACGCAGTATTTT. Translated, it gives CASSPPASTTDTQYF.

The V gene is TRBV6-4, the J gene TRBJ1-2; possible D gene TRBD1, 5 bases. The CDR3 has 13 residues. Germline CDR1 reads MRHNA; CDR2 reads SNTAGT. The V end was cut by 5 bases, the J end by 4 bases, with 11 bases between. The CDR3 is CASSLGGSYGYTF. The CDR3 nucleotides read TGTGCCAGCAGTTTGGGGGGGTCCTATGGCTACACCTTC.

The chain employs TRBV6-2 or TRBV6-3 and TRBJ2-1; 11 bases map to TRBD2. The CDR3 is 16 amino acids. Trimming cost V 4 bases and J 9 bases; bases outside gene matches: 11. The germline V gene encodes CDR1 MNHEY and CDR2 SVGEGT. The CDR3 nucleotides are TGTGCCAGCAGTTCCTCGATAGCGGGAGGGCCTATTGAGCAGTTCTTC. It specifies CASSSSIAGGPIEQFF.

The gene calls are TRBV5-5 and TRBJ2-1; D is perhaps TRBD2 (6 bases). This CDR3 contains 14 residues. Trimming shortened V by 5 bases and J by 12 bases, and 21 bases separated the two germline ends. In germline, CDR1 is SGHKS, CDR2 YYEKEE (reference sequence). CDR3 nucleotides: TGTGCCAGCAGTCCTCAACTAGCCCGAGACGTGCAGTTCTTC. It encodes CASSPQLARDVQFF.

The chain joins TRBV11-3 to TRBJ2-3; 8 nucleotides line up with TRBD2. Germline CDR1 reads SGHNT; CDR2 reads YENEEA. V dropped 4 bases and J dropped 3; count of bases not matched to a gene: 21. This CDR3 has 20 amino acids. This CDR3 reads CASSSPFEIGSGSFTDTQYF. The CDR3 bases are TGTGCCAGCAGCTCCCCATTTGAGATAGGAAGCGGGAGTTTTACAGATACGCAGTATTTT.

The chain is built from TRBV24-1 and TRBJ2-1, with no clear D. The V and J ends lost 5 bases and 7 bases respectively, with 14 bases between them. Germline V gene lookup returns CDR1 KGHDR and CDR2 SFDVKD. There are 14 residues in the CDR3. The CDR3 reads CATSVKDKPNEQFF. DNA for the CDR3: TGTGCCACCAGTGTTAAAGACAAGCCGAATGAGCAGTTCTTC.

The genes are TRBV11-2 and TRBJ1-2; D is possibly TRBD1 (6 bases). V lost 1 base to trimming and J lost 4 bases, with 13 bases between them. Per germline, CDR1 SGHAT and CDR2 FQNNGV. CDR3 size: 15 residues. This CDR3 reads CASSLGGGRFYGYTF. CDR3 DNA sequence: TGTGCCAGCAGCTTAGGTGGGGGCCGCTTCTATGGCTACACCTTC.

The rearrangement joins TRBV7-2 to TRBJ2-3, with 11 bases that match TRBD2. CDR3 size: 14 residues. Unmatched junction bases numbered 4, after V lost 11 bases and J lost 0 bases. The germline CDR1 and CDR2 sequences are SGHTA and FQGNSA. The CDR3 loop is CAVSGRESTDTQYF. DNA of the CDR3: TGTGCCGTTAGCGGGAGGGAGAGCACAGATACGCAGTATTTT.

This clone is a singleton in its sample. The V and J genes are TRBV9 and TRBJ2-7, with a possible D match to TRBD2 (6 bases). Germline CDR1 is SGDLS and CDR2 is YYNGEE. This CDR3 region has 14 residues. V shed 2 bases and J shed 4 bases, with 13 bases lying between them. The CDR3 here is CASSVGTYPYEQYF. The CDR3 nucleotides read TGTGCCAGCAGCGTCGGGACTTACCCGTACGAGCAGTACTTC.

This clone was detected only a few times. V usage is TRBV10-3 and J usage is TRBJ1-3, with unresolved D. Germline loops: CDR1 ENHRY, CDR2 SYGVKD. The CDR3 contains 14 residues. V lost 7 bases and J lost 0, with 10 bases in between. The CDR3 loop is CAINKRSSGNTIYF. The DNA of the CDR3 is TGTGCCATCAATAAACGGTCCTCTGGAAACACCATATATTTT.